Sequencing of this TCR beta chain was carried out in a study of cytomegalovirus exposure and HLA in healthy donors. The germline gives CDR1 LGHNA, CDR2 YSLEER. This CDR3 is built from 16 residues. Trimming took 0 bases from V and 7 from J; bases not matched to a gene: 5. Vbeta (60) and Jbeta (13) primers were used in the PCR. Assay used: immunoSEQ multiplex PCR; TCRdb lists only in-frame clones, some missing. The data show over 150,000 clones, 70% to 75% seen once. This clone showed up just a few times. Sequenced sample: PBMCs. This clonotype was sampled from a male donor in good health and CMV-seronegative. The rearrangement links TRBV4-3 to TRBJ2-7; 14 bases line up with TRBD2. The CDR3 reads CASSQDRLAGGWEQYF. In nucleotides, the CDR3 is TGCGCCAGCAGCCAAGATCGACTAGCGGGAGGGTGGGAGCAGTACTTC.